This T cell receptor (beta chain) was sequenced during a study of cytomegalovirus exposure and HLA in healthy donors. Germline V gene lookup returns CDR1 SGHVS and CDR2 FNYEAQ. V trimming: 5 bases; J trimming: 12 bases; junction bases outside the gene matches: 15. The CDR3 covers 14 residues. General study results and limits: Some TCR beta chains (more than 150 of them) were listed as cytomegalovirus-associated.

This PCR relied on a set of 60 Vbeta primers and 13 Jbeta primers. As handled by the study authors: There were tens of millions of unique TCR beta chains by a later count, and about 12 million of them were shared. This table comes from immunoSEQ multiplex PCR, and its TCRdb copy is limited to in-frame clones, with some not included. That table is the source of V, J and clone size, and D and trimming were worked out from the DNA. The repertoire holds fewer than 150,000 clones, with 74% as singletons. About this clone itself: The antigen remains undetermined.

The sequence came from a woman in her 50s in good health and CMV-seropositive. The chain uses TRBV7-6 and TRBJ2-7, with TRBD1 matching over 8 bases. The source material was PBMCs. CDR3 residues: CASSQAGGQAPLYF. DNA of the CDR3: TGTGCCAGCAGCCAGGCTGGGGGACAGGCGCCTTTGTACTTC.